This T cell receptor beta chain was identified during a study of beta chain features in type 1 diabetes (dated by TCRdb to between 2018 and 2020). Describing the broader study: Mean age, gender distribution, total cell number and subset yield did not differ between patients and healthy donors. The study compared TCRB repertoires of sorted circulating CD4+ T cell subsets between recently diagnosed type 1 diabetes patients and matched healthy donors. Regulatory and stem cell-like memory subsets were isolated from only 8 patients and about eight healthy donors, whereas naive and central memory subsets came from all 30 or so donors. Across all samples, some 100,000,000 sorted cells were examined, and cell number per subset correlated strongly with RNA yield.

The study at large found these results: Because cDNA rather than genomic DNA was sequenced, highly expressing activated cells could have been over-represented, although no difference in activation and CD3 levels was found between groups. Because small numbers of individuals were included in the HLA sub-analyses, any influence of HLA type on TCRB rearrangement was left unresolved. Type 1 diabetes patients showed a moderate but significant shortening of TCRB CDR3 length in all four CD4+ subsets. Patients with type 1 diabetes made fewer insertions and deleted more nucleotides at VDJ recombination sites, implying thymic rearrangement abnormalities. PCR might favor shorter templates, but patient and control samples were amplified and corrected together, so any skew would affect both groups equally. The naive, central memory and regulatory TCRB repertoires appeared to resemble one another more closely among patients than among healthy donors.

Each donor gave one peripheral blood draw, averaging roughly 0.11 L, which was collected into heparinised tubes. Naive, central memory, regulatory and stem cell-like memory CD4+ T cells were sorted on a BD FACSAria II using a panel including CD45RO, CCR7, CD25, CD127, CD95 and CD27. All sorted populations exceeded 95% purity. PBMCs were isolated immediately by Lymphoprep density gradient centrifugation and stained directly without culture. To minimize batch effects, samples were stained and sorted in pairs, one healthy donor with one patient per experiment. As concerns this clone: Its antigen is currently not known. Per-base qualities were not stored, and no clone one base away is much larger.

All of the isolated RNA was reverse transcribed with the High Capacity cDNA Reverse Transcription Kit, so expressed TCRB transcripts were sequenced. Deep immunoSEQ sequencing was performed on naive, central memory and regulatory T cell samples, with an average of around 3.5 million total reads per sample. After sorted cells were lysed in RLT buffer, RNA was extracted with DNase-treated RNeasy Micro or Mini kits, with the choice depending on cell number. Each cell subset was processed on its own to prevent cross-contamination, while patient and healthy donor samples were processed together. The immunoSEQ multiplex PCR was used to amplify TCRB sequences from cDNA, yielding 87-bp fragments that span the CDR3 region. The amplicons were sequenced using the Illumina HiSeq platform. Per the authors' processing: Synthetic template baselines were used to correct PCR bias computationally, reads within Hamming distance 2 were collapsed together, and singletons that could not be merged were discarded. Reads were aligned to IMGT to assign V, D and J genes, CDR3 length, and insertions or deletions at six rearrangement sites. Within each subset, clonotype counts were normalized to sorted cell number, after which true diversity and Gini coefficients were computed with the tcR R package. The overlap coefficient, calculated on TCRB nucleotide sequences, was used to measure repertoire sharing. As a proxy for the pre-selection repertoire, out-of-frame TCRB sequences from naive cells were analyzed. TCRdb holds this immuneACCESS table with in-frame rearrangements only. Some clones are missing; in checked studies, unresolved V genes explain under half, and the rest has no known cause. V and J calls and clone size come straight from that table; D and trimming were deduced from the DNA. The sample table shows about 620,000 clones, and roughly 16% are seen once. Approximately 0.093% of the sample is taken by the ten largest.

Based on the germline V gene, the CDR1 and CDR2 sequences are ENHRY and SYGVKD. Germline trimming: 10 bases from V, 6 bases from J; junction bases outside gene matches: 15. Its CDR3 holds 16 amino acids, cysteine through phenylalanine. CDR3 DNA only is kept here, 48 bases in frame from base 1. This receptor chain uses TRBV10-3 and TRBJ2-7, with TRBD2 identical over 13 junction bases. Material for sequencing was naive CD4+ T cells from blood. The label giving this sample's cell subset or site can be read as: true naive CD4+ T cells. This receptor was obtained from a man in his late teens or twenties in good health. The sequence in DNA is TGTGCCACGAAAACTAGCGGGAGGGCCGGTGACGGCGAGCAGTACTTC. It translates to CATKTSGRAGDGEQYF.